Given below is one T cell receptor (beta chain) in context. This record belongs to a study of response to subunit inactivated influenza vaccine. TCRdb recomputed calls from the RT-PCR reads with MiXCR, one row per CDR3 protein. The table records 200,000 to 300,000 distinct CDR3 sequences, over 9% of them present only once. Germline values: CDR1 LGHNA, CDR2 YNFKEQ. This CDR3 is built from 14 residues. V was pared by 0 bases and J by 12 bases, with 15 bases between. This chain links TRBV4-2 with TRBJ2-1, with D tentatively TRBD1 (5 bases). This sample comprised non-naive T cells sorted from PBMCs, obtained less than 15 days before vaccination. This clonotype originated in a man aged 50 to 59 who received an inactivated influenza vaccine. The CDR3 DNA is TGTGCCAGCAGCCAAGATGCAGGTCTAGGGGTGCAGTTCTTC. It codes for CASSQDAGLGVQFF.